These T cell receptor beta chains were read from a single sample in a study of T cell responses to AZD1222 COVID-19 vaccine. The method was immunoSEQ multiplex PCR; TCRdb's version includes in-frame clones alone and lacks a portion of them. The sample yields 90,000 to 150,000 clones, around 85% seen once. This specimen was peripheral blood, taken on day 0 of AZD1222 vaccination. The receptors derive from an adult in good health. Each CDR3 is given with its conserved first and last residue. D genes are given only for firm matches. Clone size is given for some rows only: seen once, a few or many times, or a class if the clone is expanded.

V gene	J gene	D gene	clone size	CDR3 protein	CDR3 DNA
TRBV20-1	TRBJ2-5	.	.	CSARQETQYF	TGCAGTGCCAGACAAGAGACCCAGTACTTC
TRBV5-1	TRBJ2-2	.	few	CASSLEGGRTGELFF	TGCGCCAGCAGCTTGGAAGGAGGGAGAACCGGGGAGCTGTTTTTT
TRBV27	TRBJ2-1	TRBD2	.	CAIRGRLASYNEQFF	TGTGCCATAAGGGGCCGACTAGCTTCCTACAATGAGCAGTTCTTC
TRBV15	TRBJ2-1	.	.	CATGAGRINEQFF	TGTGCCACCGGAGCGGGTAGGATCAATGAGCAGTTCTTC
TRBV27	TRBJ2-1	.	.	CASSSLQTGLVYNEQFF	TGTGCCAGCAGTTCATTGCAAACGGGACTGGTCTACAATGAGCAGTTCTTC
TRBV10-2	TRBJ2-4	TRBD1	once	CASSGDRDRGIDGAKNIQYF	TGCGCCAGCAGTGGGGACCGGGACAGGGGTATCGATGGGGCCAAAAACATTCAGTACTTC
TRBV29-1	TRBJ2-7	TRBD2	.	CSVGTSGRTYEQYF	TGCAGCGTCGGGACTAGCGGGCGAACCTACGAGCAGTACTTC
TRBV9	TRBJ2-4	.	.	CASSVGTYGTKNIQYF	TGTGCCAGCAGCGTAGGCACTTACGGAACCAAAAACATTCAGTACTTC
TRBV10-3	TRBJ2-3	TRBD2	.	CAIGAGGGTDTQYF	TGTGCCATCGGGGCGGGAGGTGGCACAGATACGCAGTATTTT
TRBV2	TRBJ2-2	.	.	CASSEVGGGTGELFF	TGTGCCAGCAGTGAGGTGGGAGGAGGCACCGGGGAGCTGTTTTTT
TRBV6-5	TRBJ1-5	.	.	CASREGQGQPQHF	TGTGCCAGCAGGGAGGGGCAGGGACAGCCCCAGCATTTT
TRBV3-1/TRBV3-2	TRBJ1-5	.	.	CASSQAGPSNQPQHF	TGTGCCAGCAGCCAAGCGGGACCAAGCAATCAGCCCCAGCATTTT
TRBV28	TRBJ1-6	.	.	CASRSPGPDNSPLHF	TGTGCCAGCAGATCTCCGGGTCCTGATAATTCACCCCTCCACTTT
TRBV3-1/TRBV3-2	TRBJ2-3	.	.	CASSQDGGSTDTQYF	TGTGCCAGCAGCCAAGATGGCGGGAGCACAGATACGCAGTATTTT
TRBV6-5	TRBJ2-7	.	.	CASRNSRDISYEQYF	TGTGCCAGCAGAAACTCGCGGGACATCTCCTACGAGCAGTACTTC
TRBV6-1	TRBJ1-1	.	.	CASSEPGLNTEAFF	TGTGCCAGCAGTGAACCGGGTTTAAACACTGAAGCTTTCTTT
TRBV7-3	TRBJ2-2	TRBD2	.	CASSERPGTSGFTGELFF	TGTGCCAGCAGCGAAAGACCCGGGACTAGCGGGTTCACCGGGGAGCTGTTTTTT
TRBV5-3	TRBJ2-7	.	.	CARSLPGPRTIYEQYF	TGTGCCAGAAGCTTGCCGGGACCCCGGACCATCTACGAGCAGTACTTC
TRBV5-1	TRBJ2-7	.	.	CASSLAWGGTYEQYF	TGCGCCAGCAGCTTGGCCTGGGGCGGTACCTACGAGCAGTACTTC
TRBV7-6	TRBJ1-4	TRBD1	.	CASSPRGTEDEKLFF	TGTGCCAGCAGCCCCAGGGGGACGGAAGATGAAAAACTGTTTTTT
TRBV7-3	TRBJ2-1	.	.	CASSSGSSYNEQFF	TGTGCCAGCAGCTCGGGGAGTTCCTACAATGAGCAGTTCTTC
TRBV19	TRBJ2-1	.	.	CASSRNGDNEQFF	TGTGCCAGTAGCCGTAACGGGGACAATGAGCAGTTCTTC
TRBV23-1	TRBJ1-1	.	.	CASSPGLKNTEAFF	TGCGCCAGCAGTCCCGGACTGAAGAACACTGAAGCTTTCTTT
TRBV6-5	TRBJ2-2	.	.	CASSYSGGNTGELFF	TGTGCCAGCAGTTACTCGGGGGGAAACACCGGGGAGCTGTTTTTT
TRBV7-3	TRBJ1-2	TRBD1	.	CASSLDRTNYGYTF	TGTGCCAGCAGCTTGGACAGGACAAACTATGGCTACACCTTC
TRBV7-9	TRBJ1-5	TRBD1	.	CASSPGTGGNQPQHF	TGTGCCAGCAGCCCCGGGACAGGGGGCAATCAGCCCCAGCATTTT
TRBV19	TRBJ1-1	.	.	CASSPDSGNTEAFF	TGTGCCAGTAGCCCTGATTCCGGCAACACTGAAGCTTTCTTT
TRBV24-1	TRBJ1-2	TRBD1	.	CATSDRQGAEDGYTF	TGTGCCACCAGTGACCGACAGGGGGCAGAGGATGGCTACACCTTC
TRBV18	TRBJ2-6	.	once	CASSPTRGGANVLTF	TGTGCCAGCTCACCCACCCGGGGCGGGGCCAACGTCCTGACTTTC
TRBV19	TRBJ1-2	.	.	CASTPRVRYGYTF	TGTGCCAGTACCCCCCGGGTAAGGTATGGCTACACCTTC
TRBV6-1	TRBJ2-3	TRBD2	.	CASSVIAGGSLSTDTQYF	TGTGCCAGCAGTGTCATAGCGGGAGGGAGCCTTAGCACAGATACGCAGTATTTT
TRBV14	TRBJ1-1	.	.	CASSPGVRVLRTEAFF	TGTGCCAGCAGCCCAGGGGTCCGCGTCCTGAGGACTGAAGCTTTCTTT
TRBV24-1	TRBJ2-5	.	.	CATSESREGETQYF	TGTGCCACCAGTGAATCCCGAGAGGGTGAGACCCAGTACTTC
TRBV28	TRBJ1-2	TRBD1	.	CASSFHRGRFYGYTF	TGTGCCAGCAGTTTCCACAGGGGGCGCTTCTATGGCTACACCTTC
TRBV28	TRBJ1-4	.	.	CASSSQDATNEKLFF	TGTGCCAGCAGTTCCCAGGACGCAACTAATGAAAAACTGTTTTTT
TRBV6-6	TRBJ1-1	.	.	CASTRAENTEAFF	TGTGCCAGCACAAGGGCAGAGAACACTGAAGCTTTCTTT
TRBV7-3	TRBJ1-2	.	.	CASSLDINYGYTF	TGTGCCAGCAGCCTGGACATAAACTATGGCTACACCTTC
TRBV19	TRBJ2-3	.	.	CASSNRHTDTQYF	TGTGCCAGTAGCAACCGACACACAGATACGCAGTATTTT
TRBV15	TRBJ2-7	.	.	CATSRDLAPGQEQYF	TGTGCCACCAGCAGAGATCTGGCACCCGGTCAGGAGCAGTACTTC
TRBV10-2	TRBJ2-1	.	.	CASSEARDQQFF	TGCGCCAGCAGTGAAGCGAGGGACCAGCAGTTCTTC
TRBV19	TRBJ1-1	TRBD1	.	CASSSQGPQGAVNTEAFF	TGTGCCAGCTCCTCGCAGGGGCCACAGGGGGCTGTGAACACTGAAGCTTTCTTT
TRBV30	TRBJ1-1	TRBD1	.	CAWGGTANTEAFF	TGTGCCTGGGGAGGGACAGCGAACACTGAAGCTTTCTTT
TRBV7-2	TRBJ2-2	.	.	CASSLSAGSTGELFF	TGTGCCAGCAGCTTATCGGCAGGGTCCACCGGGGAGCTGTTTTTT
TRBV21-1	TRBJ2-3	.	.	CASTRGASGRPSTDTQYF	TGTGCCAGCACCCGGGGGGCTAGCGGGCGTCCTAGCACAGATACGCAGTATTTT
TRBV6-5	TRBJ1-5	TRBD1	.	CASSLSTGSNQPQHF	TGTGCCAGCAGTCTTTCGACAGGGTCCAATCAGCCCCAGCATTTT
TRBV5-4	TRBJ2-3	TRBD2	.	CASSRQTSGTTDTQYF	TGTGCCAGCAGTCGCCAGACTAGCGGGACGACAGATACGCAGTATTTT